This record concerns one TCR beta chain sequence. It lacks a known antigen. Base quality data are lacking; no much larger clone is found one base away. Taken from cysteine to phenylalanine, the CDR3 has 15 residues. The sequence is cut down to CDR3 DNA, 45 bases in frame from base 1. V sheds 8 bases and J sheds 3 bases, leaving 19 bases between their ends. As encoded in the germline V gene, CDR1 is SGHVS while CDR2 is FQNEAQ. This entry belongs to a study of molecular identifiers for immune sequencing clone quantification (dated by TCRdb to 2016 to 2019). Broadly, across the study: For a replicate experiment, the RNA from either around 20,000 or 99,000 naive CD8 T cells was divided into five aliquots, and four of those aliquots went on to sequencing. This methods study benchmarked molecular-identifier clustering-based TCR repertoire sequencing (MIDCIRS) and TCR RNA copy counting, using CD8 T cells to do so. Broader findings and caveats from the paper: A single cell's worth of spiked-in Jurkat TCR RNA was reported detectable even among one million naive CD8 T cells. Highly expanded clone sizes could be underestimated because identical TCR molecules may share a barcode. When barcode sub-clustering was omitted, TCR diversity was inflated by chimeric consensus sequences, with chimeras reaching as high as 47%. Modeling estimated about 3.3 recovered TCR RNA copies per cell, compared with about 9.8 by digital PCR, which implies roughly 30% capture efficiency. The naive libraries included spiked-in Jurkat TCR RNA (fewer than eleven copies' worth), and this RNA is not part of the donor repertoire. Clones above 20 RNA copies held over 99% of molecules in CMV-specific effector cells but under 1% in naive cells.

Naive CD8 T cell libraries were made from approximately 20,000 to 1,000,000 sorted cells using 10%, 30% or 50% of purified RNA. Naive CD8 T cells, defined as CD8+CD4-CCR7+CD45RA+, were FACS-sorted into RLT Plus buffer on a BD FACSAria II. To test detection sensitivity, Jurkat RNA equivalent to more than 9 TCR copies was spiked into samples of roughly 17,000-1,000,000 naive CD8 T cells. Enrichment of CD8 T cells was performed with RosetteSep CD8+ T Cell Enrichment Cocktail and Ficoll-Paque, after which ACK red cell lysis was carried out. To prepare the library, PCR was applied. The data were produced on an Illumina HiSeq 4000. Bulk TCR libraries were prepared as previously described, using TCR primers listed in Table S5. The Qiagen AllPrep DNA/RNA kit was used to purify total RNA. Before any analysis, reads coming from multiple sequencing runs of the same library were combined into one pool. Processing in the source paper ran as follows. Reads were retained only if an exact TCR constant sequence was present, and the retained reads were trimmed to 150 nt and grouped according to their 12-nt molecular barcodes. Reads in each barcode group were sub-clustered using a 15% Levenshtein threshold, and a quality-weighted consensus sequence was built for each RNA molecule. Non-functional sequences were excluded, and lower-count sequences lying one edit away from another sequence were also excluded. Based on fitting two negative binomial distributions, any barcode sub-cluster with under 20% of the maximum read count was discarded. The public reads were reanalyzed by TCRdb: fastp trimming at Q25, MiXCR alignment, in-frame beta chains only. CDR3 protein sequences are deduplicated, and each keeps its most common genes and DNA. TCRdb's processing, not the authors', yielded these V and J calls. The sample records some 650,000 distinct CDR3 sequences, nearly 20% of which are singletons. The top ten clonotypes cover 0.85% of the sample.

This clonotype was obtained from a human donor in good health. Some libraries in this study had Jurkat cell RNA spiked in. The specimen sequenced was naive CD8+ T cells from blood, with Jurkat cell RNA spiked in. The sample's cell subset or site label, in plain terms: FACS-sorted CD8+CD4-CCR7+CD45RA+ naive T cells. The V gene is TRBV7-8 and the J gene is TRBJ1-1, and possibly TRBD1, on 5 matching bases. The CDR3 loop reads CASGPLRGADTEAFF. The bases read TGTGCCAGCGGCCCCCTGAGAGGGGCAGACACTGAAGCTTTCTTT.